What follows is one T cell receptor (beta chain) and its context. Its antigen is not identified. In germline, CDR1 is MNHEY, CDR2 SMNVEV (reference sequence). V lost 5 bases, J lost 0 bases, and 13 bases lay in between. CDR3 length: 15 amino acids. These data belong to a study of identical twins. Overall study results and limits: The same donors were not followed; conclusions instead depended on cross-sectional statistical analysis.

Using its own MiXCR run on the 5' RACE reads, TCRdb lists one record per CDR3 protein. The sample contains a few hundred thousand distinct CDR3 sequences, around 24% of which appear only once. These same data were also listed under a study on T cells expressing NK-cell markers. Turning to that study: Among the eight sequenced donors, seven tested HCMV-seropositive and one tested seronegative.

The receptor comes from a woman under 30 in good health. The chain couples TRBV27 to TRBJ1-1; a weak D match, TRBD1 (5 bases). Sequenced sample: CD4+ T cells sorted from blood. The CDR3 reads CASSARDSLNTEAFF. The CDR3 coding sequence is TGTGCCAGCAGTGCACGCGACAGCTTGAACACTGAAGCTTTCTTT.